The present entry profiles one T cell receptor (beta chain) with its context. TCRdb's copy holds only in-frame clones and misses some; the assay was immunoSEQ multiplex PCR. The repertoire holds about 68,000 clones, with about nine tenths as singletons. These data belong to a study of blood T cell repertoires in COVID-19. Germline lookup yields CDR1 SQVTM and CDR2 ANQGSEA. This CDR3 comprises 16 residues. The germline V and J ends were trimmed by 0 bases and 6 bases, with 18 bases remaining between them. The origin of this receptor is a man younger than 45 with acute or convalescent COVID-19. What was sequenced was peripheral blood. The V gene is TRBV29-1, the J gene TRBJ2-1; TRBD1 is a possible D gene (7 bases). CDR3 DNA sequence: TGCAGCGTTGAAGATCCCTCGGAGGGGGCCACCAATGAGCAGTTCTTC. Translated, it gives CSVEDPSEGATNEQFF.